This record looks at one T cell receptor beta chain sequence and its context. Assay used: immunoSEQ multiplex PCR; TCRdb lists only in-frame clones, some missing. This table holds hundreds of thousands of clones, about 80% found once. The data belong to a study of shared T cell receptors in the human thymus. Another study also made use of these data, one on human thymus T cells. This second study notes: During corrective heart surgery, resections were taken, and the thymus tissue came from them. A high degree of thymic repertoire overlap among unrelated individuals was reported in related research.

Sequencing was carried out using thymocytes. The source is a boy younger than two with a congenital heart defect.

CDR3 region: CASSGTFNEQFF. CDR3 DNA sequence: TGTGCCAGCAGCGGGACATTTAATGAGCAGTTCTTC. The rearrangement uses TRBV28 and TRBJ2-1; TRBD1 is a possible D gene (6 bases). Trimming took 6 bases from V and 7 from J, leaving 10 bases between them. Germline lookup yields CDR1 MDHEN and CDR2 SYDVKM. The CDR3 consists of 12 residues.